The 4 T cell receptor beta chains below all came from one sample that was sequenced in a study of blood T cell repertoires in COVID-19. TCRdb's table, derived via immunoSEQ multiplex PCR, lists solely in-frame clones and lacks some. The repertoire includes tens of thousands of clones, roughly 85% of them detected once, and roughly 12% sits in the top ten. Input material: peripheral blood. All receptors derive from a human donor in a cohort sampled during active COVID-19.

The CDR3 spells CASSLDGTDTGELFF. The DNA for the CDR3 is TGTGCCAGCAGCTTAGATGGGACAGACACCGGGGAGCTGTTTTTT. The chain couples TRBV7-2 to TRBJ2-2; TRBD1 matches at 7 bases. V lost 1 base and J lost 3; bases outside the gene matches: 2. The germline V gene encodes CDR1 SGHTA and CDR2 FQGNSA. This CDR3 spans 15 amino acids. Complete variable domain (other parts from reference TRBV7-2 and TRBJ2-2): GAGVSQSPSNKVTEKGKDVELRCDPISGHTALYWYRQSLGQGLEFLIYFQGNSAPDKSGLPSDRFSAERTGGSVSTLTIQRTQQEDSAVYLCASSLDGTDTGELFFGEGSRLTVL.

The chain joins TRBV6-1 to TRBJ1-1, with TRBD1 as a possible D gene (5 bases). Germline lookup yields CDR1 MNHNS and CDR2 SASEGT. Trimming took off 0 bases at V and 4 bases at J, with 15 bases between the two ends. There are 16 residues in the CDR3. CDR3 DNA sequence: TGTGCCAGCAGTGAAGCGGGAGGCTGGGGCGGCACTGAAGCTTTCTTT. It is translated as CASSEAGGWGGTEAFF.

This clone was recorded once. CDR3 nucleotide sequence: TGTGCCAGTAGTATTCAGGTTTTCACTGAAGCTTTCTTT. It specifies CASSIQVFTEAFF. The chain joins TRBV19 to TRBJ1-1, with no clear D. The CDR3 totals 13 residues. Trimming removed 3 bases at V and 4 bases at J, with 9 bases between. Germline CDR1 reads LNHDA; CDR2 reads SQIVND (reference sequence).

In its sample, this clone was seen a few times. The genes are TRBV2 and TRBJ2-1; 9 nucleotides line up with TRBD1. The CDR3 totals 14 residues. Germline values: CDR1 SNHLY, CDR2 FYNNEI. After removal of 5 bases from V and 5 bases from J, the junction contained 4 bases not matched to a gene. The CDR3 DNA is TGTGCCAGCAGTCGGACAGGGGTTAACAATGAGCAGTTCTTC. It is translated as CASSRTGVNNEQFF.